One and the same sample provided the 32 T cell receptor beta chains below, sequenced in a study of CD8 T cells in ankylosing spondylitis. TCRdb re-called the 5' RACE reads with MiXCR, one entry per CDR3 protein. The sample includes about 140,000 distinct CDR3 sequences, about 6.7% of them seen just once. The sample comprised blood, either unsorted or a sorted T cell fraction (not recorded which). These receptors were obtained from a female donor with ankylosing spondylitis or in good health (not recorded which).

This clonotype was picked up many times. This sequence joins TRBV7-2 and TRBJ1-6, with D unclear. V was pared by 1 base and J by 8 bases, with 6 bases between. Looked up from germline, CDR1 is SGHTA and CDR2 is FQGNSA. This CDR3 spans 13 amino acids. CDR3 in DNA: TGTGCCAGCAGCTTAGAGTTGGATTCACCCCTCCACTTT. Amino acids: CASSLELDSPLHF.

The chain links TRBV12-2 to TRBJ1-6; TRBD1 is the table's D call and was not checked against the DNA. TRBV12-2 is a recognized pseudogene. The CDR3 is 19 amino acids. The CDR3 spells CASRLVPGQGAETGSPLHF. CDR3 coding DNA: TGTGCAAGTCGCTTAGTACCGGGACAGGGGGCCGAGACGGGTTCACCCCTCCACTTT.

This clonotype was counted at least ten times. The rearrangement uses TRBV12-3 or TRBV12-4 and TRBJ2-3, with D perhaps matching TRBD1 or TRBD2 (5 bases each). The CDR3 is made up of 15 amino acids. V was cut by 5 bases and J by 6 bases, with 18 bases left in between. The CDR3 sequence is CASSPRDGSADTQYF. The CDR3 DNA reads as TGTGCCAGCAGTCCCCGGGACGGTTCAGCGGATACGCAGTATTTT.

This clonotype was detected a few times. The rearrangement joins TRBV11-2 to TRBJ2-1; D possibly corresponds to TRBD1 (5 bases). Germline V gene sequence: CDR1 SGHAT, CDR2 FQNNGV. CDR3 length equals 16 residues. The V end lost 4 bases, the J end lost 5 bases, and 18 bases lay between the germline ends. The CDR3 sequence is CASSSHGLRADNEQFF. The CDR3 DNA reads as TGTGCCAGCAGCTCGCACGGTCTCAGGGCAGACAATGAGCAGTTCTTC.

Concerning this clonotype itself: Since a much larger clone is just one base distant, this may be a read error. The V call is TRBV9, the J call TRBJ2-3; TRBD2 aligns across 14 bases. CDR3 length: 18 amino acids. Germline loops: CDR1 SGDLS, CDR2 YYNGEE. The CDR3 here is CTSSDATSGGASTDTQYF. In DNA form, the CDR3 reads TGTACCAGCAGCGACGCGACTAGCGGGGGGGCTAGCACAGATACGCAGTATTTT.

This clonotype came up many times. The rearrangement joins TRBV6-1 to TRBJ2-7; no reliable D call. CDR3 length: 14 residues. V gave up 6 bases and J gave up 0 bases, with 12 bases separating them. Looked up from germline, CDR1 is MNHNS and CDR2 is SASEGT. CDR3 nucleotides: TGTGCCAGCAGCCGGACCGCGAGCTCCTACGAGCAGTACTTC. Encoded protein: CASSRTASSYEQYF.

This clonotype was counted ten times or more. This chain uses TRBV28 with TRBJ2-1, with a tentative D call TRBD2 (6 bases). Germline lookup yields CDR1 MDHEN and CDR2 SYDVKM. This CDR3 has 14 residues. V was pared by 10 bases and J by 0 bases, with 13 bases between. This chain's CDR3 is CATGTLFSYNEQFF. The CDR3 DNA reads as TGTGCCACAGGGACTCTTTTCTCCTACAATGAGCAGTTCTTC.

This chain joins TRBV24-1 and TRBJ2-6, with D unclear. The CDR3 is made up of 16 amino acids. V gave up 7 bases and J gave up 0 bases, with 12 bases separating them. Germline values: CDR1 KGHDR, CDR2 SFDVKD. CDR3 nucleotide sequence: TGTGCCACCAGGCCGACAACCTACTCTGGGGCCAACGTCCTGACTTTC. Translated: CATRPTTYSGANVLTF.

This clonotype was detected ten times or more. CDR3 DNA: TGCAGCGTTGAACTAGCGGGGCCATACAATGAGCAGTTCTTC. It yields the protein CSVELAGPYNEQFF. This chain connects TRBV29-1 to TRBJ2-1; 9 bases are a match to TRBD2. CDR3 length: 14 residues. Germline CDR1 SQVTM, CDR2 ANQGSEA. J lost 4 bases, V lost 2 bases, and 3 bases had no gene match.

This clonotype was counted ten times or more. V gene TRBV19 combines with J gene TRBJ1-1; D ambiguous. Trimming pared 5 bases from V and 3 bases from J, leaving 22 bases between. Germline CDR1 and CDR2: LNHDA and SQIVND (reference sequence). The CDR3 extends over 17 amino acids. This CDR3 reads CASSRRINGRGDTEAFF. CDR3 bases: TGTGCCAGTAGTCGTCGTATCAACGGGAGAGGTGACACTGAAGCTTTCTTT.

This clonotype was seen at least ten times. The CDR3 is CASSTYRGNTEAFF. The CDR3 nucleotides are TGTGCCAGCAGTACGTACAGGGGGAACACTGAAGCTTTCTTT. The chain combines TRBV6-1 with TRBJ1-1; TRBD1 aligns across 7 bases. The germline CDR1 and CDR2 sequences are MNHNS and SASEGT. The CDR3 length is 14 residues. V trimming: 5 bases; J trimming: 1 base; junction bases outside the gene matches: 4.

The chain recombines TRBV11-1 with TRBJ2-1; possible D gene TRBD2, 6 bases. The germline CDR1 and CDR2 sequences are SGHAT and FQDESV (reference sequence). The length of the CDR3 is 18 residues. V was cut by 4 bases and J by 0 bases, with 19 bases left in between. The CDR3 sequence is CASSSRGVGGGSYNEQFF. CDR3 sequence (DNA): TGTGCCAGCAGCTCTCGGGGTGTTGGGGGAGGCTCCTACAATGAGCAGTTCTTC.

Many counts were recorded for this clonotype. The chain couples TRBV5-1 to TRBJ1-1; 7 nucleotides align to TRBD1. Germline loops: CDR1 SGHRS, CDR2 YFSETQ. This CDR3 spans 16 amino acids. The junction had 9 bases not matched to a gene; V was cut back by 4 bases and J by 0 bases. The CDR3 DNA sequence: TGCGCCAGCAGCGAAACGGCGGGACAGATGAACACTGAAGCTTTCTTT. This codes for CASSETAGQMNTEAFF.

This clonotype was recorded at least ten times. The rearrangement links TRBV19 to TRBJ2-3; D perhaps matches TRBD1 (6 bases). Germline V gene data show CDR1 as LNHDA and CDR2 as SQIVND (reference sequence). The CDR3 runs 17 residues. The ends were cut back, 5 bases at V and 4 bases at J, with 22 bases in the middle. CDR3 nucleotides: TGTGCCAGTAGTGCCCTGCTCAGGGGCCTGGGTCCAGATACGCAGTATTTT. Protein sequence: CASSALLRGLGPDTQYF.

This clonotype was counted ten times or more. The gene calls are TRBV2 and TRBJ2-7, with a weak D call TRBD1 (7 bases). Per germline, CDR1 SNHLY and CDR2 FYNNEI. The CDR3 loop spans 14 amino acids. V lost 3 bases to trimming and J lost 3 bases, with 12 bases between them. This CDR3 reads CASSEAGGSYEQYF. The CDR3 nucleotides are TGTGCCAGCAGTGAGGCAGGGGGGAGCTACGAGCAGTACTTC.

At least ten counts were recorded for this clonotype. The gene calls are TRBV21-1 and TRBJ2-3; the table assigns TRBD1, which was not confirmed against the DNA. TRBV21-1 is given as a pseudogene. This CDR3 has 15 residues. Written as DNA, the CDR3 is TGTGCCAGCAGCAAACGTCCCCCGGGCCCAGATACGCAGTATTTT. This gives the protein CASSKRPPGPDTQYF.

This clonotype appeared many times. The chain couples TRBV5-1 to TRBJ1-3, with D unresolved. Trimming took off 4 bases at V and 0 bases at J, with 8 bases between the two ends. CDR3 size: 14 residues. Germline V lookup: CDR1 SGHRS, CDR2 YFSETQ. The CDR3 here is CASSPLPSGNTIYF. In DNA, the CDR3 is TGCGCCAGCAGCCCCCTCCCCTCTGGAAACACCATATATTTT.

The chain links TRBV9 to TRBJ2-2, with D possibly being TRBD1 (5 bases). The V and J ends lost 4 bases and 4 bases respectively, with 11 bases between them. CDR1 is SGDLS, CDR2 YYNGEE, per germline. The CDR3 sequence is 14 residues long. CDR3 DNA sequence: TGTGCCAGCAGCTTTTCAGGGTCCACCGGGGAGCTGTTTTTT. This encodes CASSFSGSTGELFF. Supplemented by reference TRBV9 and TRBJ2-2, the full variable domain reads DSGVTQTPKHLITATGQRVTLRCSPRSGDLSVYWYQQSLDQGLQFLIQYYNGEERAKGNILERFSAQQFPDLHSELNLSSLELGDSALYFCASSFSGSTGELFFGEGSRLTVL.

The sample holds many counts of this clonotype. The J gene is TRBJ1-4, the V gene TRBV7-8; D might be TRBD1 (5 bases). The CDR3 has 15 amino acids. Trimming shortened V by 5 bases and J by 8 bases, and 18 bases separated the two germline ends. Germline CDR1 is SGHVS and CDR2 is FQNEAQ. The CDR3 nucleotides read TGTGCCAGCAGCCCCTCCAGAGGGGAGCTCGAAAAACTGTTTTTT. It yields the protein CASSPSRGELEKLFF.

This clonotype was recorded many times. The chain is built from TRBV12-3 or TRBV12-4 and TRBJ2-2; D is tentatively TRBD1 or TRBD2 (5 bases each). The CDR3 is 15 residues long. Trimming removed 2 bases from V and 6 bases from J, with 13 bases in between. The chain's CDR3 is CASSLPSGTPGELFF. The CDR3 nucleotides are TGTGCCAGCAGTTTACCCTCCGGGACCCCCGGGGAGCTGTTTTTT.

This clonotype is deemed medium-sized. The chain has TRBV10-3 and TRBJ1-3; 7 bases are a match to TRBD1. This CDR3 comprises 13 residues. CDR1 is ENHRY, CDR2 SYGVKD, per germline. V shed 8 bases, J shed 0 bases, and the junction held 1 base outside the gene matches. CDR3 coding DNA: TGTGCCATCCGGGACAGCTCTGGAAACACCATATATTTT. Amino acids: CAIRDSSGNTIYF.

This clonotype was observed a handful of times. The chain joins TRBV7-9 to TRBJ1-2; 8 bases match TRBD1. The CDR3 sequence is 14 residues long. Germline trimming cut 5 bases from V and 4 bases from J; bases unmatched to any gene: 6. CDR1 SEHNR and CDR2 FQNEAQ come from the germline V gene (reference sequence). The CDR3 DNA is TGTGCCAGCAGCCAGTTGACAGGGGTCTATGGCTACACCTTC. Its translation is CASSQLTGVYGYTF.

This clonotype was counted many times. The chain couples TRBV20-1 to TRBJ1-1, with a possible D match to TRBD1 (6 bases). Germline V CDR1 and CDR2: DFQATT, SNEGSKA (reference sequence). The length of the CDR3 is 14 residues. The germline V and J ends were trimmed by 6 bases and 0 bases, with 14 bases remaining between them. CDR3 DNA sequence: TGCAGTGCCAAGAGATCAGGGGTGAACACTGAAGCTTTCTTT. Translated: CSAKRSGVNTEAFF.

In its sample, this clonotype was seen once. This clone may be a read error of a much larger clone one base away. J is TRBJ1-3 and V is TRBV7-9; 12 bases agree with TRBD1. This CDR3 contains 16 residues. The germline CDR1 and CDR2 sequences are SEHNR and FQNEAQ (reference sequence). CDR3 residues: CTSSLGQGASGNTIYF. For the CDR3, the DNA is TGTACCAGCAGCTTGGGACAGGGGGCCTCTGGAAACACCATATATTTT.

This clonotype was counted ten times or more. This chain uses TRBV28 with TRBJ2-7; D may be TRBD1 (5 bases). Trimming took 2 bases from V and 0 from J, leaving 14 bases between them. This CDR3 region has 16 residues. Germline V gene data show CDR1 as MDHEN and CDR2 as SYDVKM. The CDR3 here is CASSLPYYRSSYEQYF. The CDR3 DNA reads TGTGCCAGCAGTTTACCCTACTACAGGTCCTCCTACGAGCAGTACTTC.

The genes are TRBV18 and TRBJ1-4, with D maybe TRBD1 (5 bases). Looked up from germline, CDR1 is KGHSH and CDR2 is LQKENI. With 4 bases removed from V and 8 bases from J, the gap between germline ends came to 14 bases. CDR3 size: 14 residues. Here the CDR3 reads CASSHEGYWEKLFF. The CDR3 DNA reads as TGTGCCAGCTCACACGAGGGGTATTGGGAAAAACTGTTTTTT. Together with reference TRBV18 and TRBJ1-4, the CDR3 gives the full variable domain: NAGVMQNPRHLVRRRGQEARLRCSPMKGHSHVYWYRQLPEEGLKFMVYLQKENIIDESGMPKERFSAEFPKEGPSILRIQQVVRGDSAAYFCASSHEGYWEKLFFGSGTQLSVL.

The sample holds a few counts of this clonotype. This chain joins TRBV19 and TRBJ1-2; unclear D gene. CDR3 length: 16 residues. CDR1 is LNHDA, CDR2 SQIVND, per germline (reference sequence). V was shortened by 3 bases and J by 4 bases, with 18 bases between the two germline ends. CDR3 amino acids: CASSIRNRGFGYGYTF. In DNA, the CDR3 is TGTGCCAGTAGTATCAGGAACAGAGGGTTCGGCTATGGCTACACCTTC.

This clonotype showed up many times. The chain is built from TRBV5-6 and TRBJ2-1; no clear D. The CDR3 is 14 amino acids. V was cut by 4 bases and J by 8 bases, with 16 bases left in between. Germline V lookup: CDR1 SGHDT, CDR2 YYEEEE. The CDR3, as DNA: TGTGCCAGCAGCCCTTTTCAGCTCCTCGATGAGCAGTTCTTC. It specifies CASSPFQLLDEQFF.

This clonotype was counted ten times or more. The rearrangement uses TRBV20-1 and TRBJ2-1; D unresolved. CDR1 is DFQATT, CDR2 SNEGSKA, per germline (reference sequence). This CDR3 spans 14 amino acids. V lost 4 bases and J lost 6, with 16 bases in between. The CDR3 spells CSAKVSVSSNEQFF. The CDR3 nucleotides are TGCAGTGCTAAGGTTTCGGTATCGAGCAATGAGCAGTTCTTC.

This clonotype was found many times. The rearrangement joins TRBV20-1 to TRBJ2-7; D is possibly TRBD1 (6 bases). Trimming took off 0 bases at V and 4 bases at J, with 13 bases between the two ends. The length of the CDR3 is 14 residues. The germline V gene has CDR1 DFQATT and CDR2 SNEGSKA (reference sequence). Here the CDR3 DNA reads TGCAGTGCTAGAGATTTAGGACAGCAGTACGAGCAGTACTTC. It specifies CSARDLGQQYEQYF.

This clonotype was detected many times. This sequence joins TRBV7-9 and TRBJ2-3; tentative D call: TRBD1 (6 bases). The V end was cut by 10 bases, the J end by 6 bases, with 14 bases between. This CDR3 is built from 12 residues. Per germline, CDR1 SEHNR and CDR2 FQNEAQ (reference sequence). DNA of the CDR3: TGTGCCATCCGACAGGTCCAGGATACGCAGTATTTT. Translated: CAIRQVQDTQYF.

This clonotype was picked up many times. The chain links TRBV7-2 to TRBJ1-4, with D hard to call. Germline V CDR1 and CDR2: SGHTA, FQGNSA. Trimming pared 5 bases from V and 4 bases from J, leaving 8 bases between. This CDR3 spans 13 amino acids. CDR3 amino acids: CASSASSNEKLFF. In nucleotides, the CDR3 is TGTGCCAGCAGCGCATCAAGTAATGAAAAACTGTTTTTT.